Listed below are T cell receptor beta chains from one sample, sequenced in a study of blood T cell repertoires in COVID-19. Produced via immunoSEQ multiplex PCR; TCRdb's table is partial and in-frame only. The table records roughly 160,000 clones, 70% to 85% of them present only once. Sequenced: PBMCs or T cells enriched from blood (not recorded which). These receptor sequences come from a man aged 45-65 years who had recovered from COVID-19. Each CDR3 is given with its conserved first and last residue. A D gene is named only where the DNA matches it firmly. For some rows the clone size is stated as once, few or many, or as a class when expanded; others skip it.

cdr3_length: 15
d_call: TRBD1
clone_size: NA
j_call: TRBJ1-2
v_call: TRBV5-1
cdr3_aa: CASSAQQGEGYGYTF
cdr3_nt: TGCGCCAGCAGCGCACAACAGGGGGAGGGGTATGGCTACACCTTC

cdr3_length: 13
d_call: NA
clone_size: NA
j_call: TRBJ1-2
v_call: TRBV10-3
cdr3_aa: CATSGTIGYGYTF
cdr3_nt: TGTGCCACCAGCGGAACTATAGGATATGGCTACACCTTC

cdr3_length: 18
d_call: TRBD1
clone_size: NA
j_call: TRBJ1-5
v_call: TRBV27
cdr3_aa: CASSRNWGGQGAVQPQHF
cdr3_nt: TGTGCCAGCAGCCGAAACTGGGGGGGACAGGGGGCAGTTCAGCCCCAGCATTTT

cdr3_length: 14
d_call: NA
clone_size: NA
j_call: TRBJ2-3
v_call: TRBV10-1
cdr3_aa: CASSDRGRTDTQYF
cdr3_nt: TGCGCCAGCAGTGACAGGGGCCGCACAGATACGCAGTATTTT

cdr3_length: 15
d_call: NA
clone_size: few
j_call: TRBJ2-5
v_call: TRBV7-9
cdr3_aa: CASSPTTGRGETQYF
cdr3_nt: TGTGCCAGCAGTCCTACGACAGGGCGGGGAGAGACCCAGTACTTC

cdr3_length: 15
d_call: NA
clone_size: NA
j_call: TRBJ1-5
v_call: TRBV5-8
cdr3_aa: CASSLAGGSNQPQHF
cdr3_nt: TGTGCCAGCAGCTTGGCGGGGGGCAGCAATCAGCCCCAGCATTTT

cdr3_length: 15
d_call: TRBD1
clone_size: NA
j_call: TRBJ1-4
v_call: TRBV4-2
cdr3_aa: CASSHPGQGREKLFF
cdr3_nt: TGTGCCAGCAGCCACCCGGGACAGGGGAGGGAAAAACTGTTTTTT

cdr3_length: 12
d_call: NA
clone_size: once
j_call: TRBJ2-2
v_call: TRBV28
cdr3_aa: CASSLRGLELFF
cdr3_nt: TGTGCCAGCAGTTTAAGGGGCTTGGAGCTGTTTTTT

cdr3_length: 13
d_call: NA
clone_size: NA
j_call: TRBJ1-3
v_call: TRBV7-9
cdr3_aa: CASSPQGRNTIYF
cdr3_nt: TGTGCCAGCAGCCCACAGGGTAGAAACACCATATATTTT

cdr3_length: 17
d_call: TRBD1
clone_size: NA
j_call: TRBJ2-2
v_call: TRBV10-3
cdr3_aa: CAIRLPGQGFRGGELFF
cdr3_nt: TGTGCCATCAGATTGCCGGGACAGGGATTTAGGGGCGGGGAGCTGTTTTTT

cdr3_length: 14
d_call: TRBD1
clone_size: NA
j_call: TRBJ1-6
v_call: TRBV9
cdr3_aa: CASSADREGSPLHF
cdr3_nt: TGTGCCAGCAGCGCGGACAGGGAGGGTTCACCCCTCCACTTT

cdr3_length: 15
d_call: TRBD2
clone_size: many
j_call: TRBJ2-3
v_call: TRBV5-1
cdr3_aa: CASRPASGGPDTQYF
cdr3_nt: TGCGCCAGCAGACCAGCTAGCGGGGGCCCAGATACGCAGTATTTT

cdr3_length: 14
d_call: NA
clone_size: few
j_call: TRBJ1-3
v_call: TRBV5-6
cdr3_aa: CASSLDGRGNTIYF
cdr3_nt: TGTGCCAGCAGCTTGGACGGTCGCGGAAACACCATATATTTT

cdr3_length: 16
d_call: TRBD2
clone_size: NA
j_call: TRBJ2-5
v_call: TRBV5-1
cdr3_aa: CASSLVSGGIQETQYF
cdr3_nt: TGCGCCAGCAGCTTAGTTAGCGGGGGGATCCAAGAGACCCAGTACTTC

cdr3_length: 14
d_call: NA
clone_size: NA
j_call: TRBJ2-1
v_call: TRBV18
cdr3_aa: CASSPGPTYYEQFF
cdr3_nt: TGTGCCAGCTCACCAGGGCCCACTTATTATGAGCAGTTCTTC

cdr3_length: 13
d_call: NA
clone_size: NA
j_call: TRBJ2-1
v_call: TRBV5-5
cdr3_aa: CASSLDRNNEQFF
cdr3_nt: TGTGCCAGCAGCCTGGACAGAAACAATGAGCAGTTCTTC

cdr3_length: 14
d_call: TRBD1
clone_size: once
j_call: TRBJ1-1
v_call: TRBV7-8
cdr3_aa: CASSLLEGATEAFF
cdr3_nt: TGTGCCAGCAGCTTACTTGAGGGGGCTACTGAAGCTTTCTTT

cdr3_length: 14
d_call: TRBD1
clone_size: NA
j_call: TRBJ1-4
v_call: TRBV5-1
cdr3_aa: CASSKTGNNEKLFF
cdr3_nt: TGCGCCAGCAGCAAGACAGGGAATAACGAAAAACTGTTTTTT

cdr3_length: 12
d_call: TRBD1
clone_size: NA
j_call: TRBJ1-1
v_call: TRBV29-1
cdr3_aa: CSVAGTGKGAFF
cdr3_nt: TGCAGCGTAGCCGGGACAGGGAAAGGAGCTTTCTTT

cdr3_length: 15
d_call: NA
clone_size: NA
j_call: TRBJ2-6
v_call: TRBV7-3
cdr3_aa: CASTSPPVGANVLTF
cdr3_nt: TGTGCCAGCACCTCCCCCCCTGTAGGGGCCAACGTCCTGACTTTC